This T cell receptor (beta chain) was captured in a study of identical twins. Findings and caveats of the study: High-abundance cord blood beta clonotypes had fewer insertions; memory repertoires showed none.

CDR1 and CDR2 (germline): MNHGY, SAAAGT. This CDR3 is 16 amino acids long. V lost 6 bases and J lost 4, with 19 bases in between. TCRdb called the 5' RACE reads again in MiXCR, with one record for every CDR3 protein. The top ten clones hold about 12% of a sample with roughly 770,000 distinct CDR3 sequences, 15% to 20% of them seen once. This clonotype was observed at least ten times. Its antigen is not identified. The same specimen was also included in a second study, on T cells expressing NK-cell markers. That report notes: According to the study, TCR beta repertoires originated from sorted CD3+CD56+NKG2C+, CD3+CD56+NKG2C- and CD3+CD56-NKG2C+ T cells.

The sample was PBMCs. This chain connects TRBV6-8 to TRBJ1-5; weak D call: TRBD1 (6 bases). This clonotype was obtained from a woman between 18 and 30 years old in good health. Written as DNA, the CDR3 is TGTGCCAGCAGCCGCACCTGGACAGAGCTGAATCAGCCCCAGCATTTT. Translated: CASSRTWTELNQPQHF.